In its sample, the clone carrying this T cell receptor beta chain was seen once. The data derive from a study of blood T cell repertoires in COVID-19. Study in general: T cells, B-cell-depleted T cells, or PBMCs provided the cDNA or gDNA that served as material.

In the original processing: Estimated nucleated cell counts came from reference gene primer amplification. The table came from immunoSEQ multiplex PCR; TCRdb's copy has only in-frame clones and leaves some out. That table furnishes V, J and clone size, whereas the DNA furnished D and trimming. Counted here are 250,000 to 300,000 clones, roughly 91% occurring once; the ten biggest clones make up about 2.1%. Participants, about 18 to 90 years old, spanned around 26 US areas. The germline gives CDR1 SNHLY, CDR2 FYNNEI. Germline trimming cut 7 bases from V and 5 bases from J; bases unmatched to any gene: 4. The CDR3 sequence is 14 residues long.

The gene calls are TRBV2 and TRBJ1-4; TRBD1 matches 10 bases. The sample comprised PBMCs or T cells enriched from blood (not recorded which). This clonotype originated in a woman in her forties with acute COVID-19. CDR3 sequence reads: CASTRTGGNEKLFF. DNA for the CDR3: TGTGCCAGCACCCGGACAGGGGGGAATGAAAAACTGTTTTTT.